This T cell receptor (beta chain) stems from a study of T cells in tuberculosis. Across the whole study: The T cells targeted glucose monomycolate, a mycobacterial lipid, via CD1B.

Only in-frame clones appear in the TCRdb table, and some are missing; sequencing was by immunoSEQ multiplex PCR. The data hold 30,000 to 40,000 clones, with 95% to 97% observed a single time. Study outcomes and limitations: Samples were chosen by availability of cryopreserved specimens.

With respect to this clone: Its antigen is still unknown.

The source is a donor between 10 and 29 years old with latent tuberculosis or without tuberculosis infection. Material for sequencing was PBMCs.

The CDR3 DNA reads TGTGCCAGCAGTGAATTAAGGGGCTTGGGTGGCTACGAGCAGTACTTC. It is translated as CASSELRGLGGYEQYF. The genes are TRBV6-1 and TRBJ2-7, with a possible D match to TRBD1 (5 bases). With 2 bases removed from V and 3 bases from J, the gap between germline ends came to 17 bases. CDR1 and CDR2 (germline): MNHNS, SASEGT. CDR3 length: 16 amino acids.